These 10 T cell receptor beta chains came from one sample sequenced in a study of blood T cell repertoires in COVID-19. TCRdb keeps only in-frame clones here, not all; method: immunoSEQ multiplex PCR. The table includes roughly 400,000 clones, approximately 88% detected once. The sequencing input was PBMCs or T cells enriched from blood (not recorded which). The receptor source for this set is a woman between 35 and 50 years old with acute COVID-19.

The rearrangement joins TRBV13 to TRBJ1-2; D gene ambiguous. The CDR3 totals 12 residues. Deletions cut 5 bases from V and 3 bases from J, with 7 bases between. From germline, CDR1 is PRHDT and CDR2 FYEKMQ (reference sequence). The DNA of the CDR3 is TGTGCCAGCAGCCCCTCGGACTATGGCTACACCTTC. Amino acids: CASSPSDYGYTF.

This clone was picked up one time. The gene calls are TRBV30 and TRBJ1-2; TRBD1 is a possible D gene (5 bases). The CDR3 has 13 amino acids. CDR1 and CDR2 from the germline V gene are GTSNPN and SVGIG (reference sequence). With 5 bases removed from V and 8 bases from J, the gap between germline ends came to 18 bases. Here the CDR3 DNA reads TGTGCCTGGGGAGCAAGGGGCCTTGGGGGCTACACCTTC. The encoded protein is CAWGARGLGGYTF.

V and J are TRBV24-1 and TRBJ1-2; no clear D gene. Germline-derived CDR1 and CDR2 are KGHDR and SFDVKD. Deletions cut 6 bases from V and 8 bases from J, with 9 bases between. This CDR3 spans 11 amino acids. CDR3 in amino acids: CATSHDSGYTF. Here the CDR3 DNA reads TGTGCCACCAGTCACGATAGCGGCTACACCTTC.

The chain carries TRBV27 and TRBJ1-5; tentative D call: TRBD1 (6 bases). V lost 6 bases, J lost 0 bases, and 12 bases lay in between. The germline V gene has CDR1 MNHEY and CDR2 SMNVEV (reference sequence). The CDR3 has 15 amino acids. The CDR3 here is CASRATGYSNQPQHF. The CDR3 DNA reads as TGTGCCAGCAGGGCGACAGGTTATAGCAATCAGCCCCAGCATTTT.

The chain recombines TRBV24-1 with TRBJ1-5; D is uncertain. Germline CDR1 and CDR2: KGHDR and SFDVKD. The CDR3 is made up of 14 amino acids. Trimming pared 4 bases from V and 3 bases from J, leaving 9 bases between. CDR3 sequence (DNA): TGTGCCACCAGTGACCGGGGATACAATCAGCCCCAGCATTTT. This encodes CATSDRGYNQPQHF.

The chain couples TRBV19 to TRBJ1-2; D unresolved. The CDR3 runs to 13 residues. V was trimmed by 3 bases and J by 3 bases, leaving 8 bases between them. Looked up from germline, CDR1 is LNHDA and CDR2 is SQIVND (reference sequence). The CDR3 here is CASSIPGDYGYTF. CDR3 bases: TGTGCCAGTAGTATCCCAGGCGACTATGGCTACACCTTC.

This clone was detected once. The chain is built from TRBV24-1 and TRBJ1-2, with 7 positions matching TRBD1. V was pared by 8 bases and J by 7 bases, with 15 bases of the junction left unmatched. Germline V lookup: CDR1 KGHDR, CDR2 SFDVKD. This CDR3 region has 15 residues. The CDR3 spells CATKLRQGVASGYTF. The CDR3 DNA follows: TGTGCCACCAAATTAAGGCAGGGGGTGGCTTCTGGCTACACCTTC.

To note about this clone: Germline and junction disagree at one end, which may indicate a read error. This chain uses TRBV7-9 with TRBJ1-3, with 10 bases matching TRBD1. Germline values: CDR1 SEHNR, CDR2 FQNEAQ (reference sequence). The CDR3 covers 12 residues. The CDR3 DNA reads TGTGCCAGCAGCTTAGTTGCCGGGACAGGGGATTTT. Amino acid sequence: CASSLVAGTGDF.

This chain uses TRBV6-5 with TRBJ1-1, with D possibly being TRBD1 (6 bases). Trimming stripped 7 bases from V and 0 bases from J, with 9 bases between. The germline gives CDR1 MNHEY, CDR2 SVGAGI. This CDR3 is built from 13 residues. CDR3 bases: TGTGCCAGCAATGGGGGCCTGAACACTGAAGCTTTCTTT. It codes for CASNGGLNTEAFF.

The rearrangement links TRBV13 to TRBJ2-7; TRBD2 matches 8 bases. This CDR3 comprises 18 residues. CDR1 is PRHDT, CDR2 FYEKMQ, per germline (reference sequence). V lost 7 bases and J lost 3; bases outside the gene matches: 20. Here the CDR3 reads CASTRGRGVPSRGYEQYF. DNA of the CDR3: TGTGCCAGCACGCGGGGGCGGGGGGTCCCGTCGCGCGGCTACGAGCAGTACTTC.